Presented here are 5 T cell receptor beta chains from one specimen sequenced in a study of cytomegalovirus exposure and HLA in healthy donors. PCR was performed using 60 Vbeta and 13 Jbeta primers. TCRdb's copy holds only in-frame clones and misses some; the assay was immunoSEQ multiplex PCR. The sample holds roughly 180,000 clones, about four fifths seen once. Sequencing input: PBMCs. The receptors here all came from a female donor in good health and CMV-seronegative.

The CDR3: CASSSSGRDGTEAFF. The CDR3 bases are TGTGCCAGCAGCTCAAGTGGCAGGGATGGTACTGAAGCTTTCTTT. The V gene is TRBV7-9, the J gene TRBJ1-1, with a possible D match to TRBD1 (5 bases). This CDR3 is 15 amino acids long. The germline CDR1 and CDR2 sequences are SEHNR and FQNEAQ (reference sequence). V lost 4 bases and J lost 5, with 17 bases in between.

The CDR3: CSVEYTSRTSQFF. The DNA of the CDR3 is TGCAGCGTCGAGTATACTAGCCGAACGTCACAGTTCTTC. The rearrangement uses TRBV29-1 and TRBJ2-1; maybe TRBD2 (6 bases). Germline V gives CDR1 SQVTM, CDR2 ANQGSEA. The CDR3 is 13 residues long. The V end lost 6 bases, the J end lost 13 bases, and 22 bases lay between the germline ends.

This chain joins TRBV7-2 and TRBJ2-1; tentatively, D is TRBD1 (5 bases). V gave up 1 base and J gave up 3 bases, with 16 bases separating them. Looked up from germline, CDR1 is SGHTA and CDR2 is FQGNSA. The CDR3 consists of 17 residues. The CDR3 reads CASSLGGLEVFYNEQFF. CDR3 bases: TGTGCCAGCAGCTTAGGGGGCCTAGAAGTTTTCTACAATGAGCAGTTCTTC.

The rearrangement joins TRBV9 to TRBJ2-5, with 13 bases fitting TRBD2. The CDR3 is 16 amino acids. Germline V lookup: CDR1 SGDLS, CDR2 YYNGEE. The V gene end was trimmed by 0 bases and the J gene end by 5 bases; junction bases not matched to a gene: 4. The CDR3 loop reads CASSVGTSGSRETQYF. Here the CDR3 DNA reads TGTGCCAGCAGCGTAGGGACTAGCGGGAGTAGGGAGACCCAGTACTTC.

This clone showed up just once. CDR3 sequence reads: CASSPGTTSYEQYF. CDR3 nucleotides: TGTGCCAGCAGCCCGGGGACTACATCCTACGAGCAGTACTTC. This chain links TRBV7-2 with TRBJ2-7; 7 nucleotides line up with TRBD2. CDR3 length equals 14 residues. V lost 5 bases to trimming and J lost 1 base; unmatched junction nucleotides: 5. The germline CDR1 and CDR2 sequences are SGHTA and FQGNSA.